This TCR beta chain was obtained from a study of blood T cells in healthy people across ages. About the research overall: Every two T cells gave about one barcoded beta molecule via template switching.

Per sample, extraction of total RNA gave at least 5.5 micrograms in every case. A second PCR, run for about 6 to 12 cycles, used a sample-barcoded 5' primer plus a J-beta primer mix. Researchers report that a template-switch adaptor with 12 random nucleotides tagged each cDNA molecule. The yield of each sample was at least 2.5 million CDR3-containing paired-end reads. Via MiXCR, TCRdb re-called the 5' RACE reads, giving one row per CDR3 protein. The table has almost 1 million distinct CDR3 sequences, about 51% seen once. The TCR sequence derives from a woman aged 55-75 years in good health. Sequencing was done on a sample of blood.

The DNA of the CDR3 is TGCGCCAGCAGCAAGGACGCCAGCTCCTACGAGCAGTACTTC. It yields the protein CASSKDASSYEQYF. The V call is TRBV5-1, the J call TRBJ2-7; no reliable D call. V shed 4 bases and J shed 0 bases, with 11 bases lying between them. Germline V gives CDR1 SGHRS, CDR2 YFSETQ. CDR3 length: 14 amino acids.